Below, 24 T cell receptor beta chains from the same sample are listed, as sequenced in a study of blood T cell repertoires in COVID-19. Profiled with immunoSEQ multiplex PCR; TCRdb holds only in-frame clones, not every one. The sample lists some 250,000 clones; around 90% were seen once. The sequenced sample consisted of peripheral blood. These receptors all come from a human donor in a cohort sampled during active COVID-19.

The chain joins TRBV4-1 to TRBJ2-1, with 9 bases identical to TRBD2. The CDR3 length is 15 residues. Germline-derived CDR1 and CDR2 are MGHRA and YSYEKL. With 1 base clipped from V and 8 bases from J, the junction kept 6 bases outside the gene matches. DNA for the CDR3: TGCGCCAGCAGCCAAGTAGCTAGCGGGACCCATGAGCAGTTCTTC. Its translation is CASSQVASGTHEQFF.

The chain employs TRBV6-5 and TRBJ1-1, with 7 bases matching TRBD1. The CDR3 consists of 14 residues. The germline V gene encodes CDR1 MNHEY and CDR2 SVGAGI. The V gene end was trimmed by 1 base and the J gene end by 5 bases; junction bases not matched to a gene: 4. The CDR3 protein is CASSYWTGSTEAFF. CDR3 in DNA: TGTGCCAGCAGTTACTGGACAGGATCAACTGAAGCTTTCTTT.

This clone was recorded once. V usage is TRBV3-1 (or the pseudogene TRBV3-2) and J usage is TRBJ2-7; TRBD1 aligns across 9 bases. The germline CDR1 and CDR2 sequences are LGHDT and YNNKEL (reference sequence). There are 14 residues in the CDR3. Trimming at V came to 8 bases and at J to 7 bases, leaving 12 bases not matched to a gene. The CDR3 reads CASRPGQGLREQYF. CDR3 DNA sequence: TGTGCCAGCCGCCCGGGACAGGGTTTGAGGGAGCAGTACTTC.

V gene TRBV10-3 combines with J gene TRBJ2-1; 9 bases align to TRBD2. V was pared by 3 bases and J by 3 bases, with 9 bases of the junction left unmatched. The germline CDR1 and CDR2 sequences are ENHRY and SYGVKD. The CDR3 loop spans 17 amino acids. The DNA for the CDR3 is TGTGCCATCAGTGACAATTTAGCGGGAGAAATCTACAATGAGCAGTTCTTC. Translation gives CAISDNLAGEIYNEQFF.

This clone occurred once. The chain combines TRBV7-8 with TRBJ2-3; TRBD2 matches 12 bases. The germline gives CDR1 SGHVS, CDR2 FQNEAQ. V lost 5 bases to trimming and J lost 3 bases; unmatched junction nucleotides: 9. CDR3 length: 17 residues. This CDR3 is CASSPRLAGEVTDTQYF. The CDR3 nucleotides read TGTGCCAGCAGCCCAAGACTAGCGGGAGAGGTGACAGATACGCAGTATTTT.

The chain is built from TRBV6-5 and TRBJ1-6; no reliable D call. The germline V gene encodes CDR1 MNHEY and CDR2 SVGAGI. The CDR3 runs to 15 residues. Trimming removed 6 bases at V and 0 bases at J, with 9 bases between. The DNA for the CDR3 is TGTGCCAGCAGGAGGGCGCGCTCCTATAATTCACCCCTCCACTTT. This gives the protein CASRRARSYNSPLHF.

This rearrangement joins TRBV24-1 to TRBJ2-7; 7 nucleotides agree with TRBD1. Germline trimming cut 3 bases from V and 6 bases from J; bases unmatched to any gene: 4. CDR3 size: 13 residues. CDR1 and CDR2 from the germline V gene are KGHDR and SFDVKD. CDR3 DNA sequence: TGTGCCACCAGTGATCATGGGACAGCCGAGCAGTACTTC. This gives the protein CATSDHGTAEQYF.

The CDR3 loop is CASSYRQGIGLTEAFF. The CDR3 bases are TGTGCCAGCAGTTACCGACAGGGAATTGGATTAACTGAAGCTTTCTTT. The gene calls are TRBV6-5 and TRBJ1-1; TRBD1 matches 7 bases. V gave up 2 bases and J gave up 5 bases; unmatched junction bases: 11. CDR1 and CDR2 from the germline V gene are MNHEY and SVGAGI. The CDR3 is made up of 16 amino acids.

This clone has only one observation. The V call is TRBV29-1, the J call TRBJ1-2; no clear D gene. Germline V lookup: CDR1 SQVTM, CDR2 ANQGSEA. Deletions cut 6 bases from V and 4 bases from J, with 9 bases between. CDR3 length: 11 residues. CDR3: CSVGEGYGYTF. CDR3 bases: TGCAGCGTCGGGGAGGGCTATGGCTACACCTTC. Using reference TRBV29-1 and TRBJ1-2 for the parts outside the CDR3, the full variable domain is SAVISQKPSRDICQRGTSLTIQCQVDSQVTMMFWYRQQPGQSLTLIATANQGSEATYESGFVIDKFPISRPNLTFSTLTVSNMSPEDSSIYLCSVGEGYGYTFGSGTRLTVV.

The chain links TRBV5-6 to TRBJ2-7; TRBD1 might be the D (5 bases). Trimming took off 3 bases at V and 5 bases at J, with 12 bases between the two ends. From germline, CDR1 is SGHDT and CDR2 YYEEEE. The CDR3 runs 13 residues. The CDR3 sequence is CASSYVRDHEQYF. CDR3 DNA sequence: TGTGCCAGCAGCTACGTCAGGGATCACGAGCAGTACTTC.

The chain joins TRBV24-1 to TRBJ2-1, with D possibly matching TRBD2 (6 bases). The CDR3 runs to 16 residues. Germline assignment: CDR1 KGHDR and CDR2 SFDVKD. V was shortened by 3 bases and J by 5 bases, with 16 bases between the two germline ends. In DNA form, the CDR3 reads TGTGCCACCAGTGATAGGGGACTGGCCGAGAACAATGAGCAGTTCTTC. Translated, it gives CATSDRGLAENNEQFF.

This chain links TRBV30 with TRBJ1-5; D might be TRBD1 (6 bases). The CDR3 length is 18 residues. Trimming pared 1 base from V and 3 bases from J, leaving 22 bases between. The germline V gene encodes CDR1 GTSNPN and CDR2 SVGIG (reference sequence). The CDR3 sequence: CAWSGSAGVVPNNQPQHF. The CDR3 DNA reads TGTGCCTGGAGTGGGTCCGCAGGGGTCGTACCTAACAATCAGCCCCAGCATTTT.

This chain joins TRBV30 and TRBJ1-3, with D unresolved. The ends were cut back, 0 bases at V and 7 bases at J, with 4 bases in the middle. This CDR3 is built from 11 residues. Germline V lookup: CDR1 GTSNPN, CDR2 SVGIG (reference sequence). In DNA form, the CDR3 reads TGTGCCTGGAGTGTAGCGAACACCATATATTTT. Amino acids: CAWSVANTIYF.

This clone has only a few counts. The CDR3 region has the DNA TGCGCCAGCAGTCGGAAAGCGGGGGTCAACACCGGGGAGCTGTTTTTT. Encoded protein: CASSRKAGVNTGELFF. The genes are TRBV10-1 and TRBJ2-2; the match to TRBD2 covers 8 bases. Per germline, CDR1 WNHNN and CDR2 SYGVQD (reference sequence). CDR3 length: 16 amino acids. V was pared by 5 bases and J by 2 bases, with 7 bases of the junction left unmatched.

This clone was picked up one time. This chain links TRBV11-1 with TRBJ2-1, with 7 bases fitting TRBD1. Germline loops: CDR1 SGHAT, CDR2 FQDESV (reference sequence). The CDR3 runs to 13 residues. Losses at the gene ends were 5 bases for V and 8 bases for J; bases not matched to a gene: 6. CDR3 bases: TGTGCCAGCAGCCCGGGACAGTACGATGAGCAGTTCTTC. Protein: CASSPGQYDEQFF.

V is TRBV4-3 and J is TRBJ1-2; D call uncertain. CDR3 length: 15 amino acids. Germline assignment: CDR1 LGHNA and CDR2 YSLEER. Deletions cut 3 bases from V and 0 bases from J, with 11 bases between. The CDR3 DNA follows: TGCGCCAGCAGCCATCCCGACTCAACTAACTATGGCTACACCTTC. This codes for CASSHPDSTNYGYTF.

This CDR3 is CASSRDRGNTIYF. The CDR3, as DNA: TGTGCCAGCAGCCGGGACAGAGGAAACACCATATATTTT. V gene TRBV9 combines with J gene TRBJ1-3; 7 nucleotides align to TRBD1. The germline gives CDR1 SGDLS, CDR2 YYNGEE. The CDR3 is 13 amino acids. The J segment lost 4 bases and the V segment lost 4 bases, leaving 2 bases of the junction unmatched. Full variable domain (missing parts from reference TRBV9 and TRBJ1-3): DSGVTQTPKHLITATGQRVTLRCSPRSGDLSVYWYQQSLDQGLQFLIQYYNGEERAKGNILERFSAQQFPDLHSELNLSSLELGDSALYFCASSRDRGNTIYFGEGSWLTVV.

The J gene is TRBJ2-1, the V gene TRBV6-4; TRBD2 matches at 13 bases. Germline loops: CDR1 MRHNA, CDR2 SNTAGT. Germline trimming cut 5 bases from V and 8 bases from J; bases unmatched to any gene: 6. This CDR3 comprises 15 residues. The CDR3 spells CASSSGLAGEDEQFF. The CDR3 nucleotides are TGTGCCAGCAGTTCCGGACTAGCGGGAGAAGATGAGCAGTTCTTC.

The CDR3, as DNA: TGTGCCAGCAGCCCTCGACCCCGGGGAAGGTCTGGGGCCAACGTCCTGACTTTC. Its translation is CASSPRPRGRSGANVLTF. V gene TRBV6-2 or TRBV6-3 combines with J gene TRBJ2-6; the D gene is possibly TRBD2 (5 bases). V lost 6 bases to trimming and J lost 1 base, with 19 bases between them. Germline V gene lookup returns CDR1 MNHEY and CDR2 SVGEGT. The CDR3 loop spans 18 amino acids.

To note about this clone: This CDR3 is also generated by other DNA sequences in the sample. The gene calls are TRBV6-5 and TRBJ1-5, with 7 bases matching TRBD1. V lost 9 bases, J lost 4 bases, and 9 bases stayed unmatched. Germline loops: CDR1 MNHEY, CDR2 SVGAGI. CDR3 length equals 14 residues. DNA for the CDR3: TGTGCCAGTAGCTCGGGACAGAGAAATCAGCCCCAGCATTTT. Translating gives CASSSGQRNQPQHF.

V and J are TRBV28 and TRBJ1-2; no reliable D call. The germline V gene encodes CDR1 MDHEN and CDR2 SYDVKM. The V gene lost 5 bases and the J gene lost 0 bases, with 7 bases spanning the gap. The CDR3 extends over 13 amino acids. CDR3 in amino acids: CASSLGSNYGYTF. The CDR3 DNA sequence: TGTGCCAGCAGTCTGGGCTCTAACTATGGCTACACCTTC.

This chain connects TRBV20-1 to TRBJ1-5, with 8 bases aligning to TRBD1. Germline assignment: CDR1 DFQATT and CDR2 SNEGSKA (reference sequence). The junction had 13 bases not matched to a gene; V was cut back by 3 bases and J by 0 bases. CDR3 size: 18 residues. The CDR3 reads CSASQGQGFPYSNQPQHF. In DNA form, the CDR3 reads TGCAGTGCTAGTCAAGGACAGGGTTTCCCTTATAGCAATCAGCCCCAGCATTTT.

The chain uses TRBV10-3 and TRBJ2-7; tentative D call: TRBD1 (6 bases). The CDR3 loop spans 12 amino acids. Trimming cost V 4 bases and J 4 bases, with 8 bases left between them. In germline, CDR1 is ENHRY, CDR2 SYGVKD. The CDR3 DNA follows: TGTGCCATCAGTGGGACAGATTACGAGCAGTACTTC. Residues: CAISGTDYEQYF.

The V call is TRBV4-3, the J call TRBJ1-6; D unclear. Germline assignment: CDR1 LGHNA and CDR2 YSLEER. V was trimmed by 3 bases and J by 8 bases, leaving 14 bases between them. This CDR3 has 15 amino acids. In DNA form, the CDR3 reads TGCGCCAGCAGCCATACAGAAGGCCCTTATTCACCCCTCCACTTT. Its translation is CASSHTEGPYSPLHF.